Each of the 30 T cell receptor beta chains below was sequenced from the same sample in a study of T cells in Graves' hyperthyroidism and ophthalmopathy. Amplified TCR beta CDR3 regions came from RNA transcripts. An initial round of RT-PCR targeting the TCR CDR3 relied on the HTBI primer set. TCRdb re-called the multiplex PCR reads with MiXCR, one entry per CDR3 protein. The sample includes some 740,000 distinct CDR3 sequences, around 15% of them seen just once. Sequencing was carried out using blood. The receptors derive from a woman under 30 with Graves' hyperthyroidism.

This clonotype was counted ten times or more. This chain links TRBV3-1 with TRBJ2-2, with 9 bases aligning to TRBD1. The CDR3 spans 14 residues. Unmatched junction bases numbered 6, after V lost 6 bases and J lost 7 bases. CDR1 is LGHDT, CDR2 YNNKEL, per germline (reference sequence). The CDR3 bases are TGTGCCAGCAGGCAACAGGGGGCCGGCGGGGAGCTGTTTTTT. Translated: CASRQQGAGGELFF.

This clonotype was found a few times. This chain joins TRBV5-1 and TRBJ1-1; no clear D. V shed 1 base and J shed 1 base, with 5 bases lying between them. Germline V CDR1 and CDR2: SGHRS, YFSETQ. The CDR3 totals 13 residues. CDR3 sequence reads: CASSLPTNTEAFF. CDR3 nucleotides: TGCGCCAGCAGCTTGCCAACGAACACTGAAGCTTTCTTT.

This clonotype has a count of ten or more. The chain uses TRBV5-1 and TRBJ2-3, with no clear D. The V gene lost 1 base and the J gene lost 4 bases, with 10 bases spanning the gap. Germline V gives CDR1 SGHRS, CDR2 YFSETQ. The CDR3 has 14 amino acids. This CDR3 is CASSLSPGSDTQYF. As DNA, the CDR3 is TGCGCCAGCAGCTTGTCTCCCGGGTCAGATACGCAGTATTTT.

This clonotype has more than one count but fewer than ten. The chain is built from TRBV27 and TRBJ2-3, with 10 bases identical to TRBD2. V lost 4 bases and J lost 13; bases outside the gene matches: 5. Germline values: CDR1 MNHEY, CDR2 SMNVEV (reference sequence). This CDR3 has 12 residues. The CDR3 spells CASSWTSGREYF. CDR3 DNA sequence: TGTGCCAGCAGTTGGACTAGCGGTCGAGAGTATTTT.

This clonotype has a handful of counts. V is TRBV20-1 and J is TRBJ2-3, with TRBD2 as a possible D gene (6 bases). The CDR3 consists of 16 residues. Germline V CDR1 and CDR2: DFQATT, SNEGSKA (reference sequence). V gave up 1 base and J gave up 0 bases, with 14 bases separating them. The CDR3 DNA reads TGCAGTGCTAGAGGACCGGGGGACGGGAGCACAGATACGCAGTATTTT. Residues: CSARGPGDGSTDTQYF.

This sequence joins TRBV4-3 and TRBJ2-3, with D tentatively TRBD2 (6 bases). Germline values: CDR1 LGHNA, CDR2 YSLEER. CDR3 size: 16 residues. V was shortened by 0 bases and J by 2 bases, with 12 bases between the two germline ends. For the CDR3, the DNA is TGCGCCAGCAGCCAAGATCCAAGGGACTTCACAGATACGCAGTATTTT. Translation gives CASSQDPRDFTDTQYF.

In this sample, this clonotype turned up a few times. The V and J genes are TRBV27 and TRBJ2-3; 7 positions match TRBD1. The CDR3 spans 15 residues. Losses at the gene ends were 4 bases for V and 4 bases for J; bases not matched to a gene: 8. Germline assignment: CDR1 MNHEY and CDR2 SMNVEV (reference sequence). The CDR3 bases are TGTGCCAGCAGTTCCCGACAGGGTGTCTCAGATACGCAGTATTTT. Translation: CASSSRQGVSDTQYF.

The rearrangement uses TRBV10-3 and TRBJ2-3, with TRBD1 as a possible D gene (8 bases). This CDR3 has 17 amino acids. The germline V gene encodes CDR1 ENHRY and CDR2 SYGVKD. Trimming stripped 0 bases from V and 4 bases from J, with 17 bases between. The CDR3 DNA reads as TGTGCCATCAGTGAGTCGATGCTAACAGGGGGGGCAGATACGCAGTATTTT. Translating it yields CAISESMLTGGADTQYF.

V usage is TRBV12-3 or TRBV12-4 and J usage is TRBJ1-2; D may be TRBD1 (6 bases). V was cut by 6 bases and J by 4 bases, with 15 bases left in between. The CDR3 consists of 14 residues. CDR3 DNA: TGTGCCAGCAGAAACAGGGTGGGTAGCTATGGCTACACCTTC. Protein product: CASRNRVGSYGYTF.

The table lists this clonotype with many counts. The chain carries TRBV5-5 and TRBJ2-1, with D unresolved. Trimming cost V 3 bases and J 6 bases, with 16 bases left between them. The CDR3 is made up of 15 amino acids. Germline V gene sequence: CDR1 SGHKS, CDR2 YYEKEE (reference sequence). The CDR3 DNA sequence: TGTGCCAGCAGCTACGTCCCGAAGGAATCCAATGAGCAGTTCTTC. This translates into CASSYVPKESNEQFF.

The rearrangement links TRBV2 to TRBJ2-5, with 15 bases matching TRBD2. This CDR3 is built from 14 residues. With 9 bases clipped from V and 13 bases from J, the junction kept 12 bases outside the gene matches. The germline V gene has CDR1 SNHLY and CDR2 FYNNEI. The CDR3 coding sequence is TGTGCCAGTAAACCGGGACTAGCGGGAGGTGCGACGTACTTC. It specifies CASKPGLAGGATYF. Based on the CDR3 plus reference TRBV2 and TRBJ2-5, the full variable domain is EPEVTQTPSHQVTQMGQEVILRCVPISNHLYFYWYRQILGQKVEFLVSFYNNEISEKSEIFDDQFSVERPDGSNFTLKIRSTKLEDSAMYFCASKPGLAGGATYFGPGTRLLVL.

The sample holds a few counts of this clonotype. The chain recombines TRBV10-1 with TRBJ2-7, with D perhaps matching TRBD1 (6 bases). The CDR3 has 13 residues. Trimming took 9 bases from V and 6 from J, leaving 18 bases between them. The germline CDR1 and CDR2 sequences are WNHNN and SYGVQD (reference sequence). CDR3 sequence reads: CASQQGELAEQYF. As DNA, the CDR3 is TGCGCCAGTCAACAGGGAGAGTTGGCCGAGCAGTACTTC.

In nucleotides, the CDR3 is TGTGCCAGCAGCCCGGACAGGGGGATCTCTACCTATGGCTACACCTTC. Protein: CASSPDRGISTYGYTF. V gene TRBV7-9 combines with J gene TRBJ1-2; 10 bases are shared with TRBD1. Germline V gene data show CDR1 as SEHNR and CDR2 as FQNEAQ (reference sequence). The CDR3 runs to 16 residues. The ends lost 5 bases at V and 4 bases at J; junction bases unmatched: 10.

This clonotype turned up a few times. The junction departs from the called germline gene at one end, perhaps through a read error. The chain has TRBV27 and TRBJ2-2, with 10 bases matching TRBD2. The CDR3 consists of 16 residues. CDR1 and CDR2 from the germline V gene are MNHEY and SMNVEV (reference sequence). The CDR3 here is CASSPRSGRGTGEPFF. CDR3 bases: TGTGCCAGCAGTCCCCGCAGCGGGAGGGGTACCGGGGAGCCGTTTTTT.

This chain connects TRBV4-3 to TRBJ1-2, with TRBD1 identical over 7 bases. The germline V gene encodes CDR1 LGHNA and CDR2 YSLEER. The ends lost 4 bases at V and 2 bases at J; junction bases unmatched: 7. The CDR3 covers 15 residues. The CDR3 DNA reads TGCGCCAGCAGCCCGAACCCGGGACAGAACTATGGCTACACCTTC. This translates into CASSPNPGQNYGYTF.

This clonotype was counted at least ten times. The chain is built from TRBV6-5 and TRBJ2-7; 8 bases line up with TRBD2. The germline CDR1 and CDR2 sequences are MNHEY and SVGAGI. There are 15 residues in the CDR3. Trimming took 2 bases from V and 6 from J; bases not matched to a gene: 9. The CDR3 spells CASSYGLAGYGEQYF. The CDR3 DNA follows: TGTGCCAGCAGTTACGGCCTAGCGGGTTATGGCGAGCAGTACTTC.

The CDR3 spells CASSNPSGSSGEQYF. The DNA of the CDR3 is TGTGCCAGCAGTAATCCCTCGGGATCTTCTGGCGAGCAGTACTTC. The chain recombines TRBV28 with TRBJ2-7, with a possible D match to TRBD2 (5 bases). The germline V and J ends were trimmed by 5 bases and 6 bases, with 20 bases remaining between them. CDR3 length: 15 residues. The germline V gene encodes CDR1 MDHEN and CDR2 SYDVKM.

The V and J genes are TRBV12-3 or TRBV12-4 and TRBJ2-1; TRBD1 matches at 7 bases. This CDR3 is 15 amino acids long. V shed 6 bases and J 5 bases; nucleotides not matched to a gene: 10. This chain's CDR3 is CASRAPGTVDNEQFF. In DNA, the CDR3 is TGTGCCAGCAGGGCCCCCGGGACAGTGGACAATGAGCAGTTCTTC.

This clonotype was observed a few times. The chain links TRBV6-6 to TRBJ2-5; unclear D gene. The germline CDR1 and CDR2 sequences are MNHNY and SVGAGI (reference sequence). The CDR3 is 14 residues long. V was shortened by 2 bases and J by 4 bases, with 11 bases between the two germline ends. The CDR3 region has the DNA TGTGCCAGCAGTTACGATTCCAGCCGAGAGACCCAGTACTTC. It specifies CASSYDSSRETQYF.

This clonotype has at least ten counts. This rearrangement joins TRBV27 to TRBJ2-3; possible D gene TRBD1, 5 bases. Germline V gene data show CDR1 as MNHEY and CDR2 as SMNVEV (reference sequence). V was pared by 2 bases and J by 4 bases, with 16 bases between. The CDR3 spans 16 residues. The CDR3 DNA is TGTGCCAGCAGTTTACTCGACAGCCAACGGGCAGATACGCAGTATTTT. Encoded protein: CASSLLDSQRADTQYF.

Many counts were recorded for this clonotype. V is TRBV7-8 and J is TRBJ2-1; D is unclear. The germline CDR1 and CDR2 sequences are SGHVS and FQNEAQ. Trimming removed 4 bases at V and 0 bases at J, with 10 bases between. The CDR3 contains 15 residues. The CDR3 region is CASSYVWNSYNEQFF. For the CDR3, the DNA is TGTGCCAGCAGCTACGTCTGGAACTCCTACAATGAGCAGTTCTTC.

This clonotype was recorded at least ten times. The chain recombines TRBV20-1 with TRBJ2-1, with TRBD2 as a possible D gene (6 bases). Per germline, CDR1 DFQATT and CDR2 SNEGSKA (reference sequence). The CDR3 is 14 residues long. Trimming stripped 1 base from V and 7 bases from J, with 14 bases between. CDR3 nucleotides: TGCAGTGCTAGAGGAGGGAGTGGGGGGAATGAGCAGTTCTTC. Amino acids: CSARGGSGGNEQFF.

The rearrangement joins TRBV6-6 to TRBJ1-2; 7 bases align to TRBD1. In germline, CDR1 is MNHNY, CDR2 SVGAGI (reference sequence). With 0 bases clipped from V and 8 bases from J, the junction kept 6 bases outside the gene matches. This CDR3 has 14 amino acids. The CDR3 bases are TGTGCCAGCAGTTACTCGGCAGGGGGTCGCGGCTACACCTTC. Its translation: CASSYSAGGRGYTF.

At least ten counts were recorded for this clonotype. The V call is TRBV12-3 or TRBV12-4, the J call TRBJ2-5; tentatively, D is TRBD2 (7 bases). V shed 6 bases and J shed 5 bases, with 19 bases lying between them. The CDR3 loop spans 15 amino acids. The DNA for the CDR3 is TGTGCCAGCAGGCCCTCGTGGGGGAGGGGGGAGACCCAGTACTTC. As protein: CASRPSWGRGETQYF.

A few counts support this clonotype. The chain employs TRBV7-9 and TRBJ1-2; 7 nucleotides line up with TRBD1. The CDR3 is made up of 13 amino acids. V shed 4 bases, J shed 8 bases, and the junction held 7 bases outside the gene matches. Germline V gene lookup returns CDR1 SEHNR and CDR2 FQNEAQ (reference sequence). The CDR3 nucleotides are TGTGCCAGCAGCTCCACAGGGGAGAGGGGCTACACCTTC. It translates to CASSSTGERGYTF.

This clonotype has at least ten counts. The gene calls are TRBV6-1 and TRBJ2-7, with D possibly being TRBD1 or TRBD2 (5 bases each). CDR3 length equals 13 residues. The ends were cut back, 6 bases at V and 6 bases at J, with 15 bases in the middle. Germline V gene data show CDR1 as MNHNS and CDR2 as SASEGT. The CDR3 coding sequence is TGTGCCAGCAGAGGGGCGAATCGGGGCGAGCAGTACTTC. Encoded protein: CASRGANRGEQYF.

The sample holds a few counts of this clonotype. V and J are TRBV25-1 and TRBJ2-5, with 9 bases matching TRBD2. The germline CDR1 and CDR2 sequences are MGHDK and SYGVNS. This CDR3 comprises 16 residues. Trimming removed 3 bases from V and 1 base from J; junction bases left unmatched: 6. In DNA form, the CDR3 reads TGTGCCAGCAGTGACGGCCTAGCGGGACCCCAAGAGACCCAGTACTTC. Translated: CASSDGLAGPQETQYF.

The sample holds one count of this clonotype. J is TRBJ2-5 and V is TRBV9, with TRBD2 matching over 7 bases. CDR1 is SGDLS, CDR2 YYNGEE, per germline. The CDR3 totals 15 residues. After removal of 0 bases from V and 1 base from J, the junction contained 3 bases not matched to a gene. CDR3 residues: CASSVGGRAQETQYF. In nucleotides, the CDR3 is TGTGCCAGCAGCGTAGGAGGGAGGGCCCAAGAGACCCAGTACTTC.

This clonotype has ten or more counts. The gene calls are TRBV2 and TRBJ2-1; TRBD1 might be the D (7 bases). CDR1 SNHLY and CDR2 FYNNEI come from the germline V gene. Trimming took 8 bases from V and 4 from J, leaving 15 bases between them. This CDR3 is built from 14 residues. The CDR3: CASGEDRLYNEQFF. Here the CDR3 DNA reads TGTGCCAGCGGGGAGGACAGGTTATACAATGAGCAGTTCTTC.

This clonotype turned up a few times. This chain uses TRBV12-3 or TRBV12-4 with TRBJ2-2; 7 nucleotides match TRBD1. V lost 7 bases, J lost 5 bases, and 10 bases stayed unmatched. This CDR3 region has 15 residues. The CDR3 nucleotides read TGTGCCAGCACCACCGGGACAGTCGGGACCGGGGAGCTGTTTTTT. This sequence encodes CASTTGTVGTGELFF.